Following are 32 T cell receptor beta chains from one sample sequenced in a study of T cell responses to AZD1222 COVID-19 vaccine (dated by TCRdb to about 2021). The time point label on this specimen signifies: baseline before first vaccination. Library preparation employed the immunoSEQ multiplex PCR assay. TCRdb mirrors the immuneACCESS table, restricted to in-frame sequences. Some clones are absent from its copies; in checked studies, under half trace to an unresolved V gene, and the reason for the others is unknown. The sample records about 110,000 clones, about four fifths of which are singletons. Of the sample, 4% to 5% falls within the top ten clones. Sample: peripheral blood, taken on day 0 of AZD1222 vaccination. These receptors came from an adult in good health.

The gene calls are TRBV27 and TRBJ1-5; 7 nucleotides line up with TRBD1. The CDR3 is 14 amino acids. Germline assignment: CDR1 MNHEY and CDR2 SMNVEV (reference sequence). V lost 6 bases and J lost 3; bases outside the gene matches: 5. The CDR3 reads CASRRQGTNQPQHF. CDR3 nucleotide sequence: TGTGCCAGCAGGAGACAGGGAACCAATCAGCCCCAGCATTTT.

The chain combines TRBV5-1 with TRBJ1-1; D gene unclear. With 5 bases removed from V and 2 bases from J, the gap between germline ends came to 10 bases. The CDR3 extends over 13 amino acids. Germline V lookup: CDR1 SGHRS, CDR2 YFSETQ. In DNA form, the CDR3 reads TGCGCCAGCAGTGCCGGGTCCAACACTGAAGCTTTCTTT. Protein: CASSAGSNTEAFF.

The CDR3 here is CASSDSRDTEAFF. The CDR3, as DNA: TGTGCCAGCAGTGACTCCAGGGACACTGAAGCTTTCTTT. V is TRBV6-4 and J is TRBJ1-1; D is possibly TRBD1 (5 bases). This CDR3 region has 13 residues. V lost 0 bases and J 3 bases, leaving 5 bases between the germline ends. Germline V gene data show CDR1 as MRHNA and CDR2 as SNTAGT.

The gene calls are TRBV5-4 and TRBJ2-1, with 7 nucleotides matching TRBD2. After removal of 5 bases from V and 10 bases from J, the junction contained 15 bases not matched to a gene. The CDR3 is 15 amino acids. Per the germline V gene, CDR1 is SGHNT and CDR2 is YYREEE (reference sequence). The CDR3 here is CASRSGTTPPGEQFF. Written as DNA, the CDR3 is TGTGCCAGCAGATCCGGGACTACCCCTCCAGGAGAGCAGTTCTTC.

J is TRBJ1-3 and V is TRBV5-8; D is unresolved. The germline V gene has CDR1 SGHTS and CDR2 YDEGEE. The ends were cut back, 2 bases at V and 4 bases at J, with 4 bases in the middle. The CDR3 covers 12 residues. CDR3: CASSFYGNTIYF. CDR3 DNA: TGTGCCAGCAGCTTTTACGGAAACACCATATATTTT.

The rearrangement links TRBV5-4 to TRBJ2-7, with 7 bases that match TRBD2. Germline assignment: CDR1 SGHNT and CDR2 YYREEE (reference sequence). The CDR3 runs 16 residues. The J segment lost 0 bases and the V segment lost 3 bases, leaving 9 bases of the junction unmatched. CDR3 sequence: CASSWGLGGSSYEQYF. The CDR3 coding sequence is TGTGCCAGCAGCTGGGGCCTGGGGGGGAGCTCCTACGAGCAGTACTTC. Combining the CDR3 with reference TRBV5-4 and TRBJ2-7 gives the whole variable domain ETGVTQSPTHLIKTRGQQVTLRCSSQSGHNTVSWYQQALGQGPQFIFQYYREEENGRGNFPPRFSGLQFPNYSSELNVNALELDDSALYLCASSWGLGGSSYEQYFGPGTRLTVT.

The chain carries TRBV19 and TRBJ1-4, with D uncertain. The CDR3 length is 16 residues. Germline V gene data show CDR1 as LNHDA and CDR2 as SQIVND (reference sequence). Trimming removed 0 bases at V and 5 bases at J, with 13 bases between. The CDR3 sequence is CASSIDLGSRNEKLFF. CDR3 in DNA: TGTGCCAGTAGTATAGATCTTGGCAGCCGCAATGAAAAACTGTTTTTT.

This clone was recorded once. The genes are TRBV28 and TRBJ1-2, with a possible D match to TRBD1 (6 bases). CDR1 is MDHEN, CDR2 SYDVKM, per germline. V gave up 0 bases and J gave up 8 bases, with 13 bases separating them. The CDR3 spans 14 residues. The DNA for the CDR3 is TGTGCCAGCAGTTTATGGGAACAGGGCCGCGGCTACACCTTC. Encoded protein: CASSLWEQGRGYTF.

CDR3 protein: CASSSQKGTDTQYF. CDR3 sequence (DNA): TGTGCCAGCAGCTCCCAAAAGGGCACAGATACGCAGTATTTT. The chain combines TRBV7-3 with TRBJ2-3; D unresolved. There are 14 residues in the CDR3. Trimming pared 4 bases from V and 1 base from J, leaving 9 bases between. Germline-derived CDR1 and CDR2 are SGHTA and FQGTGA.

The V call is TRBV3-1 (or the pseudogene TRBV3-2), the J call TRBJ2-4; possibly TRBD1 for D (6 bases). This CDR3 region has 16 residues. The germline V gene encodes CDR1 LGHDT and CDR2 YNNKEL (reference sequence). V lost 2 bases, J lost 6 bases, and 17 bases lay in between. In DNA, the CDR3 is TGTGCCAGCAGCCAAAAGGACAGCTTACTACTAAACATTCAGTACTTC. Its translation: CASSQKDSLLLNIQYF.

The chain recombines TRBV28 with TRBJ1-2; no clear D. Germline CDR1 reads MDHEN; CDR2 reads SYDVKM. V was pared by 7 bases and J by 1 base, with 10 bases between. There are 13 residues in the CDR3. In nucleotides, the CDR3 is TGTGCCAGCAAATCGGGGAATAACTATGGCTACACCTTC. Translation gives CASKSGNNYGYTF.

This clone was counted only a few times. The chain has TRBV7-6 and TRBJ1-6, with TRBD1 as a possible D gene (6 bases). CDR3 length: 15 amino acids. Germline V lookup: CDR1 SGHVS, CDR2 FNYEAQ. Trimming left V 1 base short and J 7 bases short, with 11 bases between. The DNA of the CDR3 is TGTGCCAGCAGCTTAGAGACAGGATACAATTCACCCCTCCACTTT. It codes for CASSLETGYNSPLHF.

The CDR3 sequence: CASSPPKGGNTGELFF. The DNA of the CDR3 is TGTGCCAGCTCACCACCGAAAGGGGGCAACACCGGGGAGCTGTTTTTT. The rearrangement links TRBV18 to TRBJ2-2, with 7 nucleotides matching TRBD1. The length of the CDR3 is 16 residues. Unmatched junction bases numbered 3, after V lost 0 bases and J lost 2 bases. The germline V gene has CDR1 KGHSH and CDR2 LQKENI.

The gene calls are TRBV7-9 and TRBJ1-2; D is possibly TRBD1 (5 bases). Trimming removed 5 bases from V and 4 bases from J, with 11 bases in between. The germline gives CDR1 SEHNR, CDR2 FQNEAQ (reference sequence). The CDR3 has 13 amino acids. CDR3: CASSPDIPYGYTF. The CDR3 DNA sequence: TGTGCCAGCAGCCCGGACATTCCCTATGGCTACACCTTC.

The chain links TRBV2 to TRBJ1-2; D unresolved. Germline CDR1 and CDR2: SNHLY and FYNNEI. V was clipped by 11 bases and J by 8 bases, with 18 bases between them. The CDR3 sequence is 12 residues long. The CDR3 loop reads CAAAASELGYTF. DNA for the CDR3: TGTGCCGCGGCAGCCTCTGAATTGGGCTACACCTTC.

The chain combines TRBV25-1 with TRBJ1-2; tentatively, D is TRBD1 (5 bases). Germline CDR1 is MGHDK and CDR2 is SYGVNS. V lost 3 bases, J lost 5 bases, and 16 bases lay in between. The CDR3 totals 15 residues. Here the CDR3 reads CASSEGPGRLYGYTF. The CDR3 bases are TGTGCCAGCAGTGAGGGACCGGGACGATTGTATGGCTACACCTTC.

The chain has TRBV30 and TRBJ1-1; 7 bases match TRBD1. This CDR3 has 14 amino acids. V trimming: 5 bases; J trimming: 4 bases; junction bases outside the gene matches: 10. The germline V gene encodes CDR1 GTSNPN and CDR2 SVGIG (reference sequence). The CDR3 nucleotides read TGTGCCTGGGACGAAGGGGGCTTAGGCACTGAAGCTTTCTTT. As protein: CAWDEGGLGTEAFF.

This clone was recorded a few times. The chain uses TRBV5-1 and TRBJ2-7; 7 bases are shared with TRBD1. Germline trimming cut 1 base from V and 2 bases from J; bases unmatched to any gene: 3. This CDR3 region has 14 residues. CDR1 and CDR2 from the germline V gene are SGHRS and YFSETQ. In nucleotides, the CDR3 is TGCGCCAGCAGCTTGTCAACAGGGGCCTACGAGCAGTACTTC. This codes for CASSLSTGAYEQYF.

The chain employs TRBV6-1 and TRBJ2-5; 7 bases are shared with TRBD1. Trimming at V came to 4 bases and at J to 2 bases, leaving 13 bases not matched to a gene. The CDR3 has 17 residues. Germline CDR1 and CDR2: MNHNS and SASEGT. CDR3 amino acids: CASSVRQGFVGQETQYF. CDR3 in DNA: TGTGCCAGCAGTGTCCGACAGGGTTTCGTAGGGCAAGAGACCCAGTACTTC.

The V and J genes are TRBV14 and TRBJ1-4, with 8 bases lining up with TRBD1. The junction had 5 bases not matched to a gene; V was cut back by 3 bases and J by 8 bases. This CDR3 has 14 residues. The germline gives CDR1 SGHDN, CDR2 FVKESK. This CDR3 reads CASSQTGAGEKLFF. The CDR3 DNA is TGTGCCAGCAGCCAGACAGGGGCCGGAGAAAAACTGTTTTTT.

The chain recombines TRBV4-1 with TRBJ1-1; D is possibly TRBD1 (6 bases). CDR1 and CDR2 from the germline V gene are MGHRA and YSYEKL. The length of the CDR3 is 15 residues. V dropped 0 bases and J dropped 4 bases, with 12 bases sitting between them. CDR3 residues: CASSQEPGAFTEAFF. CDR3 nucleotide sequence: TGCGCCAGCAGCCAAGAGCCGGGGGCCTTCACTGAAGCTTTCTTT.

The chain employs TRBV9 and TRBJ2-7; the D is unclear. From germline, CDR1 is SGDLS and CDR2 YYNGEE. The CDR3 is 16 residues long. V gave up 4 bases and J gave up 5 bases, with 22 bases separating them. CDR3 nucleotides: TGTGCCAGCAGCAGACGAGGCGACGGAGCGCTCGACGAGCAGTACTTC. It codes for CASSRRGDGALDEQYF.

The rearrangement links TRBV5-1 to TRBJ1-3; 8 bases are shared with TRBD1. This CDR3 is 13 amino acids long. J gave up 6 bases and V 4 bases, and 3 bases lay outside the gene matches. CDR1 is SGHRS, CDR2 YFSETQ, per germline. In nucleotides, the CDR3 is TGCGCCAGCAGCCCACAGGGGGTAAACACCATATATTTT. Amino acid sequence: CASSPQGVNTIYF.

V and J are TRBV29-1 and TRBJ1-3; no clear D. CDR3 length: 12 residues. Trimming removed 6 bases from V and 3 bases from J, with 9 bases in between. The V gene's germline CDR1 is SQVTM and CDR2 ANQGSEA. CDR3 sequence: CSVRTNGNTIYF. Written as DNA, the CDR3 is TGCAGCGTACGGACGAATGGAAACACCATATATTTT.

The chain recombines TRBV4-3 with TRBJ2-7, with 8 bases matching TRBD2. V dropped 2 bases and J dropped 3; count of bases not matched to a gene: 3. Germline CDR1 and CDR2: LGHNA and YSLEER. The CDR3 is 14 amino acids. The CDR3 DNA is TGCGCCAGCAGCCAACGGACTAGCAGCTACGAGCAGTACTTC. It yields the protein CASSQRTSSYEQYF.

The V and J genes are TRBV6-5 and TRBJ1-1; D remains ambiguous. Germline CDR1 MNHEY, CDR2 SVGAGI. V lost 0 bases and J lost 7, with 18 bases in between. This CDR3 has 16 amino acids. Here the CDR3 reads CASSYSKRRQMGEAFF. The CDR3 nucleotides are TGTGCCAGCAGTTACTCGAAGCGGAGGCAGATGGGTGAAGCTTTCTTT.

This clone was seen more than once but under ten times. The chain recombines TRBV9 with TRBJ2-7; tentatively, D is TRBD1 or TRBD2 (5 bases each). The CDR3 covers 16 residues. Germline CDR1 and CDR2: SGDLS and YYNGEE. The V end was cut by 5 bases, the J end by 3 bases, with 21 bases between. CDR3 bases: TGTGCCAGCAGTCAGGGTCCCGGCGGGCCGAGCTACGAGCAGTACTTC. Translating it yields CASSQGPGGPSYEQYF.

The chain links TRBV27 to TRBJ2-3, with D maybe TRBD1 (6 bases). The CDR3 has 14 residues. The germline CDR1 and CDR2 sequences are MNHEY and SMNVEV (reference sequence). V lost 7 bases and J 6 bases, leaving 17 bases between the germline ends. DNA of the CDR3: TGTGCCAGCAAGGGGACCTCTACAGGGGATACGCAGTATTTT. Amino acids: CASKGTSTGDTQYF.

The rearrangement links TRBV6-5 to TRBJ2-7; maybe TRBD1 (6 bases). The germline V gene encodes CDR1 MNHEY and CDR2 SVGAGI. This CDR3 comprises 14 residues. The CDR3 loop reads CSHRGSTSSYEQYF. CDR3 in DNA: TGTTCCCATAGGGGGTCGACGAGCTCCTACGAGCAGTACTTC.

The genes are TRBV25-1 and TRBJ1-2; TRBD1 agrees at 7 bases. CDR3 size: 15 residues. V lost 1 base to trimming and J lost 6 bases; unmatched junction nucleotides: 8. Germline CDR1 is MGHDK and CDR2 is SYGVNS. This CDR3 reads CASSELGEQGDGYTF. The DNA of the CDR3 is TGTGCCAGCAGTGAATTAGGCGAGCAGGGGGATGGCTACACCTTC.

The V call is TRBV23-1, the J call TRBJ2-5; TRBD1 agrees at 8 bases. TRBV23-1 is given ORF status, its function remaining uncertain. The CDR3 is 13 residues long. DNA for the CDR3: TGCGGATCGCAGGGGGCGCCTGGAGAGACCCAGTACTTC. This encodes CGSQGAPGETQYF.

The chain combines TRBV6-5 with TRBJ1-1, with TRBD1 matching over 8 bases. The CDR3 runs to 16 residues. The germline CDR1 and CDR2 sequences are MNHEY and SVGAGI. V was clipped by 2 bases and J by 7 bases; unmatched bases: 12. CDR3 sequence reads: CASSYTGTGRPREAFF. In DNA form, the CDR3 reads TGTGCCAGCAGTTACACAGGGACAGGACGCCCTCGTGAAGCTTTCTTT.